What follows are 29 T cell receptor beta chains derived from one specimen sequenced in a study of shared clonotypes between healthy human individuals. Generated by immunoSEQ multiplex PCR, the TCRdb table keeps only in-frame clones and is missing some. This sample yields approximately 500,000 clones, of which 90% to 97% are seen a single time; roughly 0.06% belongs to the top ten. The sample comprised naive CD4+ T cells sorted from blood. Subset here: CD45RA+ positively selected. These receptors all come from a woman aged 30 to 39 in good health.

The chain has TRBV5-5 and TRBJ2-1, with D perhaps TRBD1 (6 bases). The CDR3 has 14 amino acids. Germline CDR1 is SGHKS and CDR2 is YYEKEE (reference sequence). The V end was cut by 1 base, the J end by 6 bases, with 11 bases between. CDR3 sequence reads: CASSLHRAINEQFF. The DNA for the CDR3 is TGTGCCAGCAGCTTGCACAGGGCTATCAATGAGCAGTTCTTC.

V gene TRBV2 combines with J gene TRBJ1-1; possibly TRBD1 for D (6 bases). Trimming took 3 bases from V and 6 from J, leaving 17 bases between them. The CDR3 extends over 15 amino acids. Per the germline V gene, CDR1 is SNHLY and CDR2 is FYNNEI. DNA of the CDR3: TGTGCCAGCAGTGAGACAGGAAGAAGTGTAGCTGAAGCTTTCTTT. Amino acid sequence: CASSETGRSVAEAFF.

CDR3 loop: CASSDSGVYNEQFF. The CDR3 coding sequence is TGCGCCAGCAGTGACTCGGGAGTCTACAATGAGCAGTTCTTC. The J gene is TRBJ2-1, the V gene TRBV10-1; a possible D gene is TRBD2 (6 bases). The CDR3 consists of 14 residues. Trimming took 3 bases from V and 3 from J, leaving 9 bases between them. Germline lookup yields CDR1 WNHNN and CDR2 SYGVQD (reference sequence).

This clone appeared once. This chain joins TRBV28 and TRBJ1-2, with no clear D. This CDR3 contains 14 residues. Trimming stripped 6 bases from V and 4 bases from J, with 15 bases between. Germline CDR1 is MDHEN and CDR2 is SYDVKM. Here the CDR3 DNA reads TGTGCCAGCAGCCCACCCGGCCGGGCCTATGGCTACACCTTC. Amino acids: CASSPPGRAYGYTF.

As to this clone: The junction departs from the called germline gene at one end, perhaps through a read error. The chain combines TRBV7-9 with TRBJ2-7; 12 bases line up with TRBD2. The CDR3 covers 14 residues. CDR1 and CDR2 (germline): SEHNR, FQNEAQ (reference sequence). Here the CDR3 DNA reads TGTGCCAGCAGCCTGATGACTAGCGGGAGTTCAAAGTTCTTC. The encoded protein is CASSLMTSGSSKFF.

J is TRBJ2-7 and V is TRBV28, with 9 nucleotides matching TRBD1. V gave up 5 bases and J gave up 5 bases; unmatched junction bases: 7. Germline V gene data show CDR1 as MDHEN and CDR2 as SYDVKM. The CDR3 is made up of 14 amino acids. In DNA, the CDR3 is TGTGCCAGCAGTATCGGGACAGGGCCGGACGAGCAGTACTTC. It specifies CASSIGTGPDEQYF.

This rearrangement joins TRBV5-1 to TRBJ2-4; TRBD2 might be the D (5 bases). CDR1 and CDR2 from the germline V gene are SGHRS and YFSETQ. The CDR3 is 15 residues long. With 0 bases removed from V and 0 bases from J, the gap between germline ends came to 7 bases. The CDR3 spells CASSLDGLAKNIQYF. The CDR3 nucleotides are TGCGCCAGCAGCTTGGACGGACTAGCCAAAAACATTCAGTACTTC.

This sequence joins TRBV11-1 and TRBJ2-1; D is unclear. Per the germline V gene, CDR1 is SGHAT and CDR2 is FQDESV (reference sequence). The V end was cut by 5 bases, the J end by 9 bases, with 20 bases between. This CDR3 spans 15 amino acids. The CDR3 bases are TGTGCCAGCAGCCCGTCCGGCAGTCGGGCCGGTGAGCAGTTCTTC. Translation: CASSPSGSRAGEQFF.

This chain uses TRBV27 with TRBJ1-1; D is unresolved. The CDR3 consists of 16 residues. V was cut by 1 base and J by 0 bases, with 12 bases left in between. Germline CDR1 is MNHEY and CDR2 is SMNVEV (reference sequence). The CDR3 protein is CASSLFPAAMNTEAFF. The CDR3 DNA reads TGTGCCAGCAGTTTATTCCCGGCCGCGATGAACACTGAAGCTTTCTTT.

This rearrangement joins TRBV7-9 to TRBJ2-3, with D uncertain. The V gene lost 6 bases and the J gene lost 0 bases, with 16 bases spanning the gap. In germline, CDR1 is SEHNR, CDR2 FQNEAQ (reference sequence). The CDR3 is 16 residues long. CDR3 amino acids: CASSPRTASSTDTQYF. As DNA, the CDR3 is TGTGCCAGCAGTCCACGTACGGCGTCTAGCACAGATACGCAGTATTTT.

This chain links TRBV5-4 with TRBJ2-7; D unresolved. CDR1 and CDR2 (germline): SGHNT, YYREEE (reference sequence). V lost 4 bases, J lost 2 bases, and 13 bases lay in between. This CDR3 is built from 14 residues. The CDR3 coding sequence is TGTGCCAGCAGCCAGGACCTGCTTGCCTACGAGCAGTACTTC. It translates to CASSQDLLAYEQYF.

J is TRBJ2-5 and V is TRBV4-1, with 9 bases that match TRBD1. The V segment lost 0 bases and the J segment 1 base; nucleotides outside the gene matches: 9. Germline CDR1 is MGHRA and CDR2 is YSYEKL. The CDR3 spans 18 residues. This CDR3 reads CASSQDPKDRGLQETQYF. CDR3 nucleotides: TGCGCCAGCAGCCAAGATCCAAAGGACAGGGGCCTCCAAGAGACCCAGTACTTC.

This clone was found once. The genes are TRBV2 and TRBJ1-5; a possible D gene is TRBD1 (5 bases). Germline V gene sequence: CDR1 SNHLY, CDR2 FYNNEI. V lost 7 bases to trimming and J lost 5 bases, with 9 bases between them. The CDR3 totals 12 residues. The CDR3 bases are TGTGCCAGCAAGGGGACCGATCAGCCCCAGCATTTT. Its translation is CASKGTDQPQHF.

DNA of the CDR3: TGTGCCAGCAGCCATAGACAGGGCCGGACTGAAGCTTTCTTT. Translation: CASSHRQGRTEAFF. This chain connects TRBV6-1 to TRBJ1-1; 7 bases match TRBD1. V dropped 6 bases and J dropped 5; count of bases not matched to a gene: 9. The CDR3 length is 14 residues. CDR1 and CDR2 from the germline V gene are MNHNS and SASEGT.

The chain combines TRBV2 with TRBJ2-7, with 10 bases aligning to TRBD2. Germline values: CDR1 SNHLY, CDR2 FYNNEI. This CDR3 contains 16 residues. V shed 3 bases and J 3 bases; nucleotides not matched to a gene: 8. The CDR3 coding sequence is TGTGCCAGCAGTGATCCAACTTTAGCGGGAGGCTACGAGCAGTACTTC. This codes for CASSDPTLAGGYEQYF.

This chain joins TRBV7-9 and TRBJ1-3, with 8 nucleotides matching TRBD1. The trim removed 5 bases at V and 3 bases at J, leaving 9 bases unmatched. CDR1 is SEHNR and CDR2 is FQNEAQ in the germline V gene (reference sequence). The CDR3 contains 16 residues. The CDR3 here is CASSPTGASFGNTIYF. CDR3 in DNA: TGTGCCAGCAGCCCGACAGGGGCCTCCTTTGGAAACACCATATATTTT.

The rearrangement joins TRBV11-3 to TRBJ2-7; D gene unclear. The CDR3 consists of 11 residues. V was cut by 11 bases and J by 2 bases, with 10 bases left in between. CDR1 and CDR2 from the germline V gene are SGHNT and YENEEA. CDR3 protein: CAPTRAYEQYF. The DNA of the CDR3 is TGTGCCCCGACCCGGGCCTACGAGCAGTACTTC.

The rearrangement uses TRBV5-5 and TRBJ2-1; TRBD1 matches at 9 bases. This CDR3 is 15 amino acids long. V gave up 2 bases and J gave up 3 bases; unmatched junction bases: 3. CDR1 and CDR2 (germline): SGHKS, YYEKEE (reference sequence). The CDR3 loop reads CASSFGTGLYNEQFF. In DNA, the CDR3 is TGTGCCAGCAGCTTTGGGACAGGGCTCTACAATGAGCAGTTCTTC.

The J gene is TRBJ1-1, the V gene TRBV7-6; a weak D match, TRBD1 (6 bases). Germline V lookup: CDR1 SGHVS, CDR2 FNYEAQ. This CDR3 region has 13 residues. The germline V and J ends were trimmed by 1 base and 8 bases, with 11 bases remaining between them. The CDR3 reads CASSLEQGLEAFF. The CDR3 DNA reads as TGTGCCAGCAGCTTAGAGCAGGGGTTAGAAGCTTTCTTT.

The CDR3 DNA sequence: TGTGCCAGCAGCTTGGACTTTTACTCTGGAAACACCATATATTTT. Its protein product is CASSLDFYSGNTIYF. The chain links TRBV5-4 to TRBJ1-3; the D is unclear. The CDR3 has 15 residues. The germline gives CDR1 SGHNT, CDR2 YYREEE (reference sequence). Trimming left V 0 bases short and J 0 bases short, with 7 bases between.

This sequence joins TRBV5-1 and TRBJ2-2; D call uncertain. This CDR3 is built from 15 residues. Germline CDR1 is SGHRS and CDR2 is YFSETQ. The germline V and J ends were trimmed by 4 bases and 3 bases, with 13 bases remaining between them. CDR3 DNA: TGCGCCAGCAGCCTCGGTGAGCGAGACACCGGGGAGCTGTTTTTT. Its translation: CASSLGERDTGELFF. Based on the CDR3 plus reference TRBV5-1 and TRBJ2-2, the full variable domain is KAGVTQTPRYLIKTRGQQVTLSCSPISGHRSVSWYQQTPGQGLQFLFEYFSETQRNKGNFPGRFSGRQFSNSRSEMNVSTLELGDSALYLCASSLGERDTGELFFGEGSRLTVL.

V usage is TRBV7-2 and J usage is TRBJ2-1, with a tentative D call TRBD2 (5 bases). Trimming took off 2 bases at V and 1 base at J, with 9 bases between the two ends. Germline V gives CDR1 SGHTA, CDR2 FQGNSA. The length of the CDR3 is 15 residues. CDR3 sequence: CASSLLASSYNEQFF. The DNA of the CDR3 is TGTGCCAGCAGCTTATTAGCGTCGTCCTACAATGAGCAGTTCTTC.

The chain carries TRBV4-2 and TRBJ2-7; no reliable D call. Deletions cut 3 bases from V and 3 bases from J, with 18 bases between. The CDR3 is made up of 16 amino acids. Germline values: CDR1 LGHNA, CDR2 YNFKEQ. Here the CDR3 DNA reads TGTGCCAGCAGCCAGGCTCGAGCCAAGAATCTCTACGAGCAGTACTTC. This translates into CASSQARAKNLYEQYF.

The CDR3 sequence is CASSLAASPGTDTQYF. In nucleotides, the CDR3 is TGCGCCAGCAGCTTGGCGGCTTCCCCCGGCACAGATACGCAGTATTTT. This chain connects TRBV5-1 to TRBJ2-3; D is unresolved. This CDR3 spans 16 amino acids. Trimming shortened V by 0 bases and J by 1 base, and 12 bases separated the two germline ends. CDR1 and CDR2 from the germline V gene are SGHRS and YFSETQ.

This clone is a singleton in its sample. This chain joins TRBV9 and TRBJ2-4; TRBD2 agrees at 11 bases. The germline V gene encodes CDR1 SGDLS and CDR2 YYNGEE. There are 16 residues in the CDR3. J gave up 3 bases and V 4 bases, and 6 bases lay outside the gene matches. The CDR3 bases are TGTGCCAGCAGCCCAACTAGCGGGAGTGGCAAAAACATTCAGTACTTC. Protein: CASSPTSGSGKNIQYF. The complete variable domain, with remaining parts taken from reference TRBV9 and TRBJ2-4, reads DSGVTQTPKHLITATGQRVTLRCSPRSGDLSVYWYQQSLDQGLQFLIQYYNGEERAKGNILERFSAQQFPDLHSELNLSSLELGDSALYFCASSPTSGSGKNIQYFGAGTRLSVL.

The chain carries TRBV19 and TRBJ1-1; the match to TRBD1 covers 9 bases. Germline loops: CDR1 LNHDA, CDR2 SQIVND (reference sequence). The length of the CDR3 is 15 residues. The V segment lost 4 bases and the J segment 5 bases; nucleotides outside the gene matches: 8. CDR3 loop: CASSTSTGGWTEAFF. The CDR3 DNA sequence: TGTGCCAGTAGTACTTCAACAGGGGGCTGGACTGAAGCTTTCTTT.

This rearrangement joins TRBV18 to TRBJ2-5; 11 nucleotides agree with TRBD1. This CDR3 is 18 amino acids long. Germline CDR1 KGHSH, CDR2 LQKENI. J gave up 5 bases and V 3 bases, and 14 bases lay outside the gene matches. For the CDR3, the DNA is TGTGCCAGCTCACCGAGTGACCCCGGGACAGGGGGGACGGAGACCCAGTACTTC. Protein sequence: CASSPSDPGTGGTETQYF. The entire variable domain, with the rest obtained from reference TRBV18 and TRBJ2-5, is as follows: NAGVMQNPRHLVRRRGQEARLRCSPMKGHSHVYWYRQLPEEGLKFMVYLQKENIIDESGMPKERFSAEFPKEGPSILRIQQVVRGDSAAYFCASSPSDPGTGGTETQYFGPGTRLLVL.

This clone showed up just once. The chain employs TRBV19 and TRBJ2-7; D perhaps matches TRBD1 (6 bases). The CDR3 consists of 14 residues. Germline V gives CDR1 LNHDA, CDR2 SQIVND (reference sequence). Trimming took off 5 bases at V and 6 bases at J, with 17 bases between the two ends. CDR3 nucleotides: TGTGCCAGTAGTTCACAGGGTCGGGTCGGCGAGCAGTACTTC. Its protein product is CASSSQGRVGEQYF.

The CDR3 loop is CASSPGGAGSPLHF. The CDR3 bases are TGTGCCAGCAGCCCAGGGGGGGCCGGATCACCCCTCCACTTT. The chain links TRBV5-4 to TRBJ1-6, with 7 bases lining up with TRBD1. V lost 4 bases to trimming and J lost 10 bases; unmatched junction nucleotides: 8. The CDR3 length is 14 residues. CDR1 SGHNT and CDR2 YYREEE come from the germline V gene (reference sequence).